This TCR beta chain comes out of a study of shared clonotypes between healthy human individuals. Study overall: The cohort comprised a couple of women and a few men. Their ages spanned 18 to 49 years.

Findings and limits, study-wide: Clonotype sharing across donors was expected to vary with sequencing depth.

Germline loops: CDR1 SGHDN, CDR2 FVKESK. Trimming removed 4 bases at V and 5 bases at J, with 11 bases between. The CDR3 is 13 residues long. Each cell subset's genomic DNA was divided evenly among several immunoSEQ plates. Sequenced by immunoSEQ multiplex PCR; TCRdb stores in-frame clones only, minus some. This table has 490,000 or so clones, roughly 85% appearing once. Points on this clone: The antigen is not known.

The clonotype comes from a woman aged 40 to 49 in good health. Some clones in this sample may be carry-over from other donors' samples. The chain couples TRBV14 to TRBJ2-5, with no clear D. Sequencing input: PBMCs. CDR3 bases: TGTGCCAGCAGCCGGGTTACTGTGGAGACCCAGTACTTC. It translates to CASSRVTVETQYF.